This record looks at one TCR beta chain sequence and its context. The germline gene is not matched at one end of the junction; a read error may be the cause. The CDR3 is made up of 15 amino acids. Per the germline V gene, CDR1 is SGHAT and CDR2 is FQNNGV. Co-extraction of both nucleic acids (RNA and DNA) used roughly 20-34 mg of unsorted bulk tissue. This record belongs to a study of tumor-infiltrating lymphocytes in primary liver carcinoma. Synthesis of TCR beta cDNA was carried out from 500 ng total RNA with a constant-region primer. Construction of TCR beta libraries relied on three successive nested multiplex PCR rounds employing slightly modified ARM-PCR. Each of the first two PCR rounds ran approximately 11 cycles with TRBV1-TRBV30 forward and C-beta reverse primers. TCRdb recomputed calls from the multiplex PCR reads with MiXCR, one row per CDR3 protein. Among approximately 73,000 distinct CDR3 sequences, roughly two thirds were seen once, and the ten largest hold roughly 13%.

The specimen sequenced was liver tumor tissue from sampling region 4. Noted subset: tumor region T4, right-lateral pole. This TCR was recovered from a woman in her sixties or seventies with primary liver carcinoma and hepatitis B virus infection. This chain joins TRBV11-2 and TRBJ2-2; D gene ambiguous. The CDR3 coding sequence is TGTGCCGGCAGCTTATCGCACGGAGACACCCGGGAGCTGTTTTTT. Translation: CAGSLSHGDTRELFF.